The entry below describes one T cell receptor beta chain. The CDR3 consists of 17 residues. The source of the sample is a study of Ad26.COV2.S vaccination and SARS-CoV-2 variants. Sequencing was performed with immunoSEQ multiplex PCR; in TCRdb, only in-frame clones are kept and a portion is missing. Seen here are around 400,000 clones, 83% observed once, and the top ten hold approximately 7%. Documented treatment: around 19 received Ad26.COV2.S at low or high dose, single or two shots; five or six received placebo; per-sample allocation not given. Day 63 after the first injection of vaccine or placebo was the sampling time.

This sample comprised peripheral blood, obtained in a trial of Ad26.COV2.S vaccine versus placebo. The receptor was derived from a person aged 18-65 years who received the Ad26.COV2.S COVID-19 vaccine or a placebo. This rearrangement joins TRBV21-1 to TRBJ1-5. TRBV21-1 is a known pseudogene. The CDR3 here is CASSDDLTGWSNQPQHF. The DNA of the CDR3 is TGTGCCAGCAGCGATGACCTAACGGGTTGGAGCAATCAGCCCCAGCATTTT.